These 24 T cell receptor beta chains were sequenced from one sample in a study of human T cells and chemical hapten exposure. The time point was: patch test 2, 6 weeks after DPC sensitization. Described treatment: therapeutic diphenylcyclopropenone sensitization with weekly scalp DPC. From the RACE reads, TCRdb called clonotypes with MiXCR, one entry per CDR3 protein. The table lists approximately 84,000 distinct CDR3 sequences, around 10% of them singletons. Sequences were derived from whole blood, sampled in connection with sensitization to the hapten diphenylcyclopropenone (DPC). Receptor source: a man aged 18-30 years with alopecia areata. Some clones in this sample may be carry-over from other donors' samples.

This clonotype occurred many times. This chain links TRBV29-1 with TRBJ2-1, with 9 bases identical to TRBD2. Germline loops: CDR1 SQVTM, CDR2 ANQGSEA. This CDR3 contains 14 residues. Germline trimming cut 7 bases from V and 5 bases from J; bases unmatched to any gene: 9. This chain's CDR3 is CSGKLAGLDNEQFF. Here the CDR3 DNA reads TGCAGCGGGAAGCTAGCGGGGTTAGACAATGAGCAGTTCTTC.

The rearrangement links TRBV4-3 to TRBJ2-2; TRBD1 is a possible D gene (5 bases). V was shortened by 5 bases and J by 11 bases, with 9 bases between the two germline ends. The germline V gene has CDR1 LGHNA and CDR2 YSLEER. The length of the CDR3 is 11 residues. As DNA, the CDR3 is TGCGCCAGCAGCTCCTGGGGCGAGCTGTTTTTT. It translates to CASSSWGELFF.

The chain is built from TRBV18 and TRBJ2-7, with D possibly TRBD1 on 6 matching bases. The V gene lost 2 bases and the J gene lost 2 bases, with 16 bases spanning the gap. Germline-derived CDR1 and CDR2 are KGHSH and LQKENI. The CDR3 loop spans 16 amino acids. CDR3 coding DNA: TGTGCCAGCTCACCAGGTGGCAGGGGATCTGCCTACGAGCAGTACGTC. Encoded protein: CASSPGGRGSAYEQYV.

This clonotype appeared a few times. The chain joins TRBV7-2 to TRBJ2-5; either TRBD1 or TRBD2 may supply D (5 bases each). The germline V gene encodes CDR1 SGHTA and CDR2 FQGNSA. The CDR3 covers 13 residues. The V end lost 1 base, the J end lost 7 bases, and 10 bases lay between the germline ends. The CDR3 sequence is CASSLDGGLTQYF. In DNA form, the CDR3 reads TGTGCCAGCAGCTTAGATGGGGGTTTGACCCAGTACTTC.

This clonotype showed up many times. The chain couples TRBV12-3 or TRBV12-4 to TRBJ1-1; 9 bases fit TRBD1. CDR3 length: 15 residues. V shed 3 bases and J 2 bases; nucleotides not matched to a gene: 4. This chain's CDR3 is CASSFGDRANTEAFF. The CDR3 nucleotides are TGTGCCAGCAGTTTCGGGGACAGGGCCAACACTGAAGCTTTCTTT.

The DNA for the CDR3 is TGCAGCGTTGACCCTCCATCAATGAACACTGAAGCTTTCTTT. This gives the protein CSVDPPSMNTEAFF. The V call is TRBV29-1, the J call TRBJ1-1; D not resolved. Germline V CDR1 and CDR2: SQVTM, ANQGSEA. Trimming removed 3 bases from V and 0 bases from J, with 11 bases in between. The CDR3 has 14 residues.

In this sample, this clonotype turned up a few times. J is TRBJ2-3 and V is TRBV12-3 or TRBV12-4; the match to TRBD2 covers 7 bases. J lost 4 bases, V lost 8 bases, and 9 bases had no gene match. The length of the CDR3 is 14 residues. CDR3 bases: TGTGCCAGCTCAGCGGGGATTCCCCCAGATACGCAGTATTTT. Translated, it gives CASSAGIPPDTQYF.

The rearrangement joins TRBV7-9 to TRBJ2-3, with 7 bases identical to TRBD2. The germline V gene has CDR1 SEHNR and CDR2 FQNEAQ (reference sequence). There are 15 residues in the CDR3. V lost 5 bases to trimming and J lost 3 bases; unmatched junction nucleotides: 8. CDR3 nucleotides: TGTGCCAGCAGCCCCATAGGAGCGGGGACAGATACGCAGTATTTT. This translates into CASSPIGAGTDTQYF.

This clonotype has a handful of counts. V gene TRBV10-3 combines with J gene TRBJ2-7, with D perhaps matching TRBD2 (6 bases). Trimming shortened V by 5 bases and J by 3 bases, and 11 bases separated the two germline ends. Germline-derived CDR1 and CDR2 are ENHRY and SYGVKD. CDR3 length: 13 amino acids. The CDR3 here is CAISSGGDYEQYV. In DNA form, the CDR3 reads TGTGCCATCAGTTCAGGCGGGGACTACGAGCAGTACGTC.

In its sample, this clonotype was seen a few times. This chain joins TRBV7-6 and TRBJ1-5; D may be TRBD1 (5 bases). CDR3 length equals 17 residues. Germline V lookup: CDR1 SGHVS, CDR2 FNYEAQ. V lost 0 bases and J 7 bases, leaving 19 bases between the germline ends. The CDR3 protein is CASSLAGEGRSRQPQHF. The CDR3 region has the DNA TGTGCCAGCAGCTTAGCGGGGGAGGGGCGAAGTCGACAGCCCCAGCATTTT.

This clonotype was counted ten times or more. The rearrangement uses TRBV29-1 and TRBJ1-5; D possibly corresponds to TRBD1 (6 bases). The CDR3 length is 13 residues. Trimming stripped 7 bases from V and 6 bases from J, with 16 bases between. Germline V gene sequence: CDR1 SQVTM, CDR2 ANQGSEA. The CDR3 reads CSARTVPGQPQHF. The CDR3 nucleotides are TGCAGCGCCCGGACAGTCCCGGGTCAGCCCCAGCATTTT.

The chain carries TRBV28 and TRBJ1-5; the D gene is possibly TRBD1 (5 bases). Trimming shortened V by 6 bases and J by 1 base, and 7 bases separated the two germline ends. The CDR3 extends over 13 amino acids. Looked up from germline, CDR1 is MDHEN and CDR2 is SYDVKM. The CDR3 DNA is TGTGCCAGCAGACAGGCCAGCAATCAGCCCCAGCATTTT. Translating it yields CASRQASNQPQHF.

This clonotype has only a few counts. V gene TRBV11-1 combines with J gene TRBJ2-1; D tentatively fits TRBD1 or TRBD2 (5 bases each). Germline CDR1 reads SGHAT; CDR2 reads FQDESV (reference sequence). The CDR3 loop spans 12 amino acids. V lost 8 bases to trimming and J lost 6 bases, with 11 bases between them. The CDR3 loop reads CASGTYRNEQFF. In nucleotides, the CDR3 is TGTGCCAGCGGGACCTACCGCAATGAGCAGTTCTTC.

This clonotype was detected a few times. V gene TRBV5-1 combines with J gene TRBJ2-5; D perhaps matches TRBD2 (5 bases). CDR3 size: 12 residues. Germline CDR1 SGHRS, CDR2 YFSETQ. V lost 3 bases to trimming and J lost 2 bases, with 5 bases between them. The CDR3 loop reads CASSSGQETQYF. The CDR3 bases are TGCGCCAGCAGCTCGGGGCAAGAGACCCAGTACTTC.

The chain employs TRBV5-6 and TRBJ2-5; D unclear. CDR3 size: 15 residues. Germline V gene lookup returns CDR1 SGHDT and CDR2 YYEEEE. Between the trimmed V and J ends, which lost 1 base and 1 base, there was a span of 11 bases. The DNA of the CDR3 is TGTGCCAGCAGCTTGATCCAGGCCGTCCAAGAGACCCAGTACTTC. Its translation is CASSLIQAVQETQYF.

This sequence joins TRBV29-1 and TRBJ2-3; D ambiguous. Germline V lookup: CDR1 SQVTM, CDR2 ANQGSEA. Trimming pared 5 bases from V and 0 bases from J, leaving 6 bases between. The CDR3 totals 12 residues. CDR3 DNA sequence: TGCAGCGTTAATGAAAGCACAGATACGCAGTATTTT. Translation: CSVNESTDTQYF.

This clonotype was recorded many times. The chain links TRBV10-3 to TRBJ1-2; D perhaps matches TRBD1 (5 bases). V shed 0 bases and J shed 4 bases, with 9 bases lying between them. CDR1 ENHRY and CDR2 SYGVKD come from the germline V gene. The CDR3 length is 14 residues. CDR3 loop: CAISESRGTYGYTF. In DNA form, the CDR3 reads TGTGCCATCAGTGAGTCGAGGGGAACCTATGGCTACACCTTC.

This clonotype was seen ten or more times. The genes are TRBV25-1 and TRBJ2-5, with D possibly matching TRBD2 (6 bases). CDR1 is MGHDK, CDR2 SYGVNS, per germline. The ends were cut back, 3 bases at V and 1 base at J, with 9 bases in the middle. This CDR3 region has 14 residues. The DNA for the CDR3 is TGTGCCAGCAGTGAGGGGGGAGTCCAAGAGACCCAGTACTTC. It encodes CASSEGGVQETQYF.

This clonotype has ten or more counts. This CDR3 reads CASSLASGNTGELFF. DNA of the CDR3: TGTGCCAGCAGCTTAGCGTCCGGGAACACCGGGGAGCTGTTTTTT. The chain recombines TRBV7-6 with TRBJ2-2; D unresolved. Germline V gene lookup returns CDR1 SGHVS and CDR2 FNYEAQ. The CDR3 totals 15 residues. The V gene lost 0 bases and the J gene lost 1 base, with 6 bases spanning the gap.

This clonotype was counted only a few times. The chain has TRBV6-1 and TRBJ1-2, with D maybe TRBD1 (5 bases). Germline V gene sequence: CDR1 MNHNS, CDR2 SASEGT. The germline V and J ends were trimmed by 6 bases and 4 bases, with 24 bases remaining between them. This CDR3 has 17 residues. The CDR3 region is CASSHSTYGTETYGYTF. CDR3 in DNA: TGTGCCAGCAGCCACTCCACCTACGGGACGGAAACCTATGGCTACACCTTC.

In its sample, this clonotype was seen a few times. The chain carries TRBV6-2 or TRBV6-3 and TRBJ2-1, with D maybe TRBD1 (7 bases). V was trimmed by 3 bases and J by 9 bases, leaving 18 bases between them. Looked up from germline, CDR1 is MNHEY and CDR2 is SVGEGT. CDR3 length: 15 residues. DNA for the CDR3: TGTGCCAGCAGTTATGCGGGACAGCGAGGGGTTGAGCAGTTCTTC. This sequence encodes CASSYAGQRGVEQFF.

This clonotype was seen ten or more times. Here the CDR3 reads CASTRDRAQPQHF. The CDR3 nucleotides are TGTGCCAGTACTCGGGACAGGGCTCAGCCCCAGCATTTT. The chain joins TRBV19 to TRBJ1-5; 9 bases agree with TRBD1. The J segment lost 6 bases and the V segment lost 7 bases, leaving 4 bases of the junction unmatched. The CDR3 runs 13 residues. Germline V gene lookup returns CDR1 LNHDA and CDR2 SQIVND (reference sequence).

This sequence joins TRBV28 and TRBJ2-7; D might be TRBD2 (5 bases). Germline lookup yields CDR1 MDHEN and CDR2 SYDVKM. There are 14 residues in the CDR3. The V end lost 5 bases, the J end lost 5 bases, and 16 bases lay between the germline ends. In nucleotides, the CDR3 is TGTGCCAGCAGTCGATTCGAGGGTACGGACGAGCAGTACTTC. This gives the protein CASSRFEGTDEQYF.

CDR3 amino acids: CASSFEETQYF. The CDR3 nucleotides are TGTGCCAGCAGTTTTGAAGAGACCCAGTACTTC. This chain connects TRBV12-3 or TRBV12-4 to TRBJ2-5; D uncertain. The CDR3 totals 11 residues. Trimming removed 3 bases from V and 3 bases from J, with 2 bases in between.